The 4 T cell receptor beta chains below all came from one sample that was sequenced in a study of OX40 agonist ivuxolimab in advanced cancers. Profiled with immunoSEQ multiplex PCR; TCRdb holds only in-frame clones, not every one. The table shows around 33,000 clones, with about four fifths occurring only once. The source was CD4+ or CD8+ T cells sorted from blood, collected in a trial of the OX40 agonist ivuxolimab. The receptors were gathered from an adult with an advanced solid tumor such as melanoma, head and neck, liver or kidney cancer.

V usage is TRBV7-2 and J usage is TRBJ2-2; no clear D gene. CDR3 length: 15 residues. The V end lost 0 bases, the J end lost 7 bases, and 12 bases lay between the germline ends. Germline V gene data show CDR1 as SGHTA and CDR2 as FQGNSA. The CDR3 region is CASSLASGRVGELFF. CDR3 bases: TGTGCCAGCAGCTTAGCGTCAGGAAGGGTCGGGGAGCTGTTTTTT.

The chain uses TRBV5-1 and TRBJ1-3, with D perhaps TRBD1 (5 bases). This CDR3 has 13 residues. Trimming stripped 6 bases from V and 2 bases from J, with 9 bases between. CDR1 and CDR2 (germline): SGHRS, YFSETQ. The CDR3 spells CASNSGPGNTIYF. Written as DNA, the CDR3 is TGCGCCAGCAACTCGGGGCCTGGAAACACCATATATTTT.

The chain employs TRBV6-1 and TRBJ1-1, with 8 bases lining up with TRBD1. Germline V lookup: CDR1 MNHNS, CDR2 SASEGT. The CDR3 sequence is 13 residues long. After removal of 3 bases from V and 3 bases from J, the junction contained 0 bases not matched to a gene. This CDR3 reads CASSETGDTEAFF. The DNA of the CDR3 is TGTGCCAGCAGTGAGACAGGGGACACTGAAGCTTTCTTT.

The genes are TRBV28 and TRBJ1-6, with TRBD1 identical over 10 bases. Germline V gene lookup returns CDR1 MDHEN and CDR2 SYDVKM. This CDR3 is built from 14 residues. V lost 4 bases, J lost 10 bases, and 4 bases stayed unmatched. The CDR3 is CASSSGQGESPLHF. DNA for the CDR3: TGTGCCAGCAGTTCAGGACAGGGGGAATCACCCCTCCACTTT.